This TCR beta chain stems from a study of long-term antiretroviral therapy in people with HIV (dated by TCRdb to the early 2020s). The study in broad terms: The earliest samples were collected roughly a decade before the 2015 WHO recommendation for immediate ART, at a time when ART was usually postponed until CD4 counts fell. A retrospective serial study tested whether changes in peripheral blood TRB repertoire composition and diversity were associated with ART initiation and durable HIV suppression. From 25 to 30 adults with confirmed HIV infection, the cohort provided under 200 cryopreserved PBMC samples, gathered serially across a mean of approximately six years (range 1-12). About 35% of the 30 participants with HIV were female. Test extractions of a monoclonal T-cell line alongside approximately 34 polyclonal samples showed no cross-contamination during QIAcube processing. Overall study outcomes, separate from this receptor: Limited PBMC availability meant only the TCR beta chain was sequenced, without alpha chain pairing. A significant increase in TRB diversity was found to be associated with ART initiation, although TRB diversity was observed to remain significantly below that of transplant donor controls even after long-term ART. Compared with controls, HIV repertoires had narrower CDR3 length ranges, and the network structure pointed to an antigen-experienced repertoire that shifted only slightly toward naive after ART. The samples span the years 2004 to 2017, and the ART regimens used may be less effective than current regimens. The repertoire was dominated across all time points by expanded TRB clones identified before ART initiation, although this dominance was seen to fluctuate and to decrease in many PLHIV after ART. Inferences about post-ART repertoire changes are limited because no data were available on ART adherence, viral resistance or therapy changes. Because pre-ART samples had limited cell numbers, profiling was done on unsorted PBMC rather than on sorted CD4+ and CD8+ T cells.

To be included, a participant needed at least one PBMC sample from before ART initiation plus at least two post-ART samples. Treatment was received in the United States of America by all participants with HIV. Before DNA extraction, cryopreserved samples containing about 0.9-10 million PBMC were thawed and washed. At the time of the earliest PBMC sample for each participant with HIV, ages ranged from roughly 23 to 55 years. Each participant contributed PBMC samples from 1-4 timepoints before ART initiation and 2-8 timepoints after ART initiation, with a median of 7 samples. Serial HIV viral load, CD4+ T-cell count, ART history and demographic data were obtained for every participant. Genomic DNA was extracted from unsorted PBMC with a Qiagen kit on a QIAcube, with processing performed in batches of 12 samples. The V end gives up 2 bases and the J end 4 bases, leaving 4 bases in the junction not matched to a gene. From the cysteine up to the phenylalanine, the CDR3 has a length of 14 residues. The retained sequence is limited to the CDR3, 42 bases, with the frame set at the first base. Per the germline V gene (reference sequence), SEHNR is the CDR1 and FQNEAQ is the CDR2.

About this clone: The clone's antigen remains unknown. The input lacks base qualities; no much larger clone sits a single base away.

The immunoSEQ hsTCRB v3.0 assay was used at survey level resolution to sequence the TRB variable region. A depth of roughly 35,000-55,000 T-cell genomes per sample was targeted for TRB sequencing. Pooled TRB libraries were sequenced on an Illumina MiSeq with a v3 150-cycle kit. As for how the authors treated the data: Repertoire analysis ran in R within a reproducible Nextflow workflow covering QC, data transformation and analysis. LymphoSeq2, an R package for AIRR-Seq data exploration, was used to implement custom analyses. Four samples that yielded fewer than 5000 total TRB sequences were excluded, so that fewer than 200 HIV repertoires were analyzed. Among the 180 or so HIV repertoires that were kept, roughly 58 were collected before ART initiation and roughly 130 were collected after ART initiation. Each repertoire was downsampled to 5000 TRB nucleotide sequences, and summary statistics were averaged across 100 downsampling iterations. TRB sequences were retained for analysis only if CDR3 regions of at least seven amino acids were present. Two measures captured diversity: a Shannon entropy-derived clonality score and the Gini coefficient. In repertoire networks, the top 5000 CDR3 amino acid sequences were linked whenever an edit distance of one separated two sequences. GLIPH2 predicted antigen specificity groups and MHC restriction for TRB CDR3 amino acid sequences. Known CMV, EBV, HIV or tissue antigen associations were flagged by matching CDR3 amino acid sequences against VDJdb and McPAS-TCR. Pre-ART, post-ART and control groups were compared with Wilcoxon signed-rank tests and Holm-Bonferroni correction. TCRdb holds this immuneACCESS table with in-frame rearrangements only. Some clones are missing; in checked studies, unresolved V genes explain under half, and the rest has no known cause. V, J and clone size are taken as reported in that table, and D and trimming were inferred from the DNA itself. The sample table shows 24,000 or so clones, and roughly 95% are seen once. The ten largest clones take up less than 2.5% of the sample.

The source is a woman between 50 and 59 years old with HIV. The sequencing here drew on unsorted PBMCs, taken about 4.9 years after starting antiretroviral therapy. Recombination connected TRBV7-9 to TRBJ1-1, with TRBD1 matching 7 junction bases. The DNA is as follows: TGTGCCAGCAGCTTAAAGGGGGCGAGCACTGAAGCTTTCTTT. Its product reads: CASSLKGASTEAFF.